The rows below give T cell receptor beta chains drawn from one sample of a study of blood T cell repertoires in COVID-19. Sequencing was performed with immunoSEQ multiplex PCR; in TCRdb, only in-frame clones are kept and a portion is missing. This sample yields about 230,000 clones, of which around 83% are seen a single time; less than 7.5% belongs to the top ten. The sequenced material came from peripheral blood. Receptors originate from a woman aged 50 to 65 with acute or convalescent COVID-19. The CDR3 runs from the conserved cysteine through the conserved F or W. Each record gives: D gene, V gene, J gene, clone size, CDR3 length, CDR3 protein, CDR3 DNA. The D gene is left open where the match is weak. Where a row states a size, it is once, few, many or the class of an expanded clone; other rows omit it.

TRBD2	TRBV4-2	TRBJ2-5	NA	16	CASSQELWTSMETQYF	TGTGCCAGCAGCCAAGAACTTTGGACTAGTATGGAGACCCAGTACTTC
NA	TRBV27	TRBJ1-6	NA	14	CASRTDTYNSPLHF	TGTGCCAGCAGAACGGACACGTATAATTCACCCCTCCACTTT
NA	TRBV29-1	TRBJ1-3	NA	13	CSVEIVSGNTIYF	TGCAGCGTTGAAATTGTGAGCGGAAACACCATATATTTT
TRBD1	TRBV27	TRBJ1-1	NA	14	CASSLRQAGGEAFF	TGTGCCAGCAGTTTACGCCAGGCAGGGGGCGAAGCTTTCTTT
NA	TRBV12-3/TRBV12-4	TRBJ1-6	NA	12	CASSFPGSPLHF	TGTGCCAGCAGTTTCCCGGGATCACCCCTCCACTTT
NA	TRBV3-1/TRBV3-2	TRBJ2-6	NA	16	CASSHQAKRGANVLTF	TGTGCCAGCAGCCATCAGGCGAAACGGGGGGCCAACGTCCTGACTTTC
TRBD1	TRBV7-9	TRBJ2-1	NA	18	CASSIAPGQGRSYNEQFF	TGTGCCAGCAGTATAGCCCCGGGACAGGGAAGATCCTACAATGAGCAGTTCTTC
TRBD1	TRBV10-2	TRBJ2-4	NA	15	CASSESRQGRNIQYF	TGCGCCAGCAGTGAGTCAAGACAGGGCAGGAACATTCAGTACTTC
TRBD1	TRBV15	TRBJ1-1	NA	16	CATRNTGGRMNTEAFF	TGTGCCACCAGAAACACAGGGGGCAGAATGAACACTGAAGCTTTCTTT
TRBD1	TRBV28	TRBJ1-4	NA	15	CASSLRGGDNEKLFF	TGTGCCAGCAGTTTGAGAGGGGGCGATAATGAAAAACTGTTTTTT
TRBD1	TRBV6-6	TRBJ1-2	once	14	CASRETGSGRGYTF	TGTGCCAGCAGAGAGACAGGGTCCGGGCGTGGCTACACCTTC
TRBD2	TRBV5-1	TRBJ2-3	NA	14	CASSLGTSGDTQYF	TGCGCCAGCAGCTTGGGGACTAGCGGGGATACGCAGTATTTT
NA	TRBV5-4	TRBJ2-5	NA	14	CASSLRTGQETQYF	TGTGCCAGCAGCTTGCGTACAGGGCAGGAGACCCAGTACTTC
NA	TRBV7-2	TRBJ1-6	NA	16	CASSLVPAGEGAPLHF	TGTGCCAGCAGCTTAGTCCCCGCAGGGGAGGGGGCACCCCTCCACTTT
NA	TRBV5-4	TRBJ2-7	NA	14	CASSLEQGGREQYF	TGTGCCAGCAGCTTGGAGCAGGGCGGTCGCGAGCAGTACTTC
NA	TRBV6-1	TRBJ2-7	once	13	CASSTPSSYEQYF	TGTGCCAGCAGCACGCCTAGCTCCTACGAGCAGTACTTC
NA	TRBV23-1	TRBJ1-5	few	13	CASSLRVGQPQHF	TGCGCCAGCAGCCTCAGGGTCGGTCAGCCCCAGCATTTT
NA	TRBV7-9	TRBJ1-3	NA	12	CAIGGEMDTIYF	TGTGCCATCGGCGGGGAGATGGACACCATATATTTT
TRBD2	TRBV19	TRBJ2-1	NA	15	CASSIGAGGLNEQFF	TGTGCCAGTAGTATAGGAGCGGGAGGGTTAAATGAGCAGTTCTTC
NA	TRBV9	TRBJ1-1	NA	13	CASSVVGYTEAFF	TGTGCCAGCAGCGTAGTGGGCTACACTGAAGCTTTCTTT
NA	TRBV12-3/TRBV12-4	TRBJ1-1	NA	10	CASSRGEAFF	TGTGCCAGCAGCCGCGGCGAAGCTTTCTTT
TRBD1	TRBV28	TRBJ1-2	NA	14	CASTQGQGNYGYTF	TGTGCCAGCACACAAGGACAGGGGAACTATGGCTACACCTTC
NA	TRBV11-2	TRBJ1-1	once	13	CASSSVDSTEAFF	TGTGCCAGCAGCTCCGTAGACAGCACTGAAGCTTTCTTT
TRBD2	TRBV19	TRBJ2-1	once	15	CASSMVAGSYNEQFF	TGTGCCAGTAGTATGGTAGCGGGGTCCTACAATGAGCAGTTCTTC
NA	TRBV19	TRBJ2-2	NA	13	CASRKTATGELFF	TGTGCCAGTAGGAAGACAGCTACCGGGGAGCTGTTTTTT
NA	TRBV3-1/TRBV3-2	TRBJ1-6	NA	14	CASSPQMGGSPLHF	TGTGCCAGCAGCCCACAGATGGGGGGTTCACCCCTCCACTTT
NA	TRBV28	TRBJ1-1	NA	14	CASSVDRPNTEAFF	TGTGCCAGCAGTGTCGACAGACCAAACACTGAAGCTTTCTTT
TRBD1	TRBV2	TRBJ1-1	once	14	CASVGTVVITEAFF	TGTGCCAGCGTAGGGACAGTGGTAATCACTGAAGCTTTCTTT
NA	TRBV28	TRBJ1-1	NA	14	CASSSGQGPAEAFF	TGTGCCAGCAGTTCAGGCCAGGGTCCGGCTGAAGCTTTCTTT
TRBD1	TRBV28	TRBJ2-7	NA	16	CASSPPGTGGSYEQYF	TGTGCCAGCAGTCCCCCCGGGACAGGGGGATCCTACGAGCAGTACTTC
NA	TRBV19	TRBJ1-5	NA	14	CASSTSGNNQPQHF	TGTGCCAGTAGTACTTCAGGGAACAATCAGCCCCAGCATTTT
NA	TRBV4-3	TRBJ1-4	NA	13	CASSQGVYEKLFF	TGCGCCAGCAGCCAAGGCGTTTACGAAAAACTGTTTTTT
NA	TRBV21-1	TRBJ2-1	NA	17	CASLKFRTSGAYNEQFF	TGTGCCAGCCTAAAGTTTCGTACTAGCGGGGCGTACAATGAGCAGTTCTTC
NA	TRBV30	TRBJ2-1	NA	13	CAWSLDRYNEQFF	TGTGCCTGGAGCCTCGACAGATACAATGAGCAGTTCTTC
NA	TRBV11-3	TRBJ2-7	NA	13	CASSPTGFGEQYF	TGTGCCAGCAGCCCGACAGGTTTCGGCGAGCAGTACTTC
TRBD1	TRBV19	TRBJ1-5	NA	15	CASRDRAEGNQPQHF	TGTGCCAGTAGGGACAGGGCGGAGGGCAATCAGCCCCAGCATTTT
NA	TRBV27	TRBJ2-7	NA	14	CASSSPTIPYEQYF	TGTGCCAGCAGTTCCCCGACAATCCCCTACGAGCAGTACTTC
NA	TRBV15	TRBJ1-5	once	15	CATSRDQGNNQPQHF	TGTGCCACCAGCAGAGACCAGGGCAACAATCAGCCCCAGCATTTT
NA	TRBV5-1	TRBJ2-3	NA	14	CASSFQGSTDTQYF	TGCGCCAGCAGCTTTCAGGGCAGCACAGATACGCAGTATTTT
NA	TRBV7-2	TRBJ1-6	NA	13	CASSLVTDSPLHF	TGTGCCAGCAGCTTAGTCACGGATTCACCCCTCCACTTT
NA	TRBV5-5	TRBJ2-7	NA	12	CASSETTGGRDF	TGTGCCAGCAGCGAGACGACTGGGGGGAGAGACTTC
NA	TRBV19	TRBJ2-6	NA	15	CASSIRLSGANVLTF	TGTGCCAGTAGTATACGGTTGTCTGGGGCCAACGTCCTGACTTTC
NA	TRBV4-3	TRBJ1-2	NA	15	CASSQTRVEAYGYTF	TGCGCCAGCAGCCAGACCAGGGTAGAGGCTTATGGCTACACCTTC
NA	TRBV5-6	TRBJ2-3	NA	15	CASSPGHLLTDTQYF	TGTGCCAGCAGCCCGGGACATTTACTCACAGATACGCAGTATTTT
NA	TRBV6-1	TRBJ2-5	NA	13	CASSETDRETQYF	TGTGCCAGCAGTGAGACAGATAGAGAGACCCAGTACTTC
TRBD2	TRBV3-1/TRBV3-2	TRBJ2-7	NA	16	CASSRASGRRDYEQYF	TGTGCCAGCAGCCGCGCTAGCGGTCGGAGGGACTACGAGCAGTACTTC
TRBD1	TRBV6-6	TRBJ1-2	few	15	CASSLGQGRNYGYTF	TGTGCCAGCAGCCTCGGACAGGGTAGGAACTATGGCTACACCTTC
TRBD1	TRBV9	TRBJ2-1	NA	15	CASSAPGTGYNEQFF	TGTGCCAGCAGCGCCCCCGGGACAGGATACAATGAGCAGTTCTTC
TRBD1	TRBV5-1	TRBJ1-6	NA	14	CASSSGQVNSPLHF	TGCGCCAGCAGCTCGGGACAGGTGAATTCACCCCTCCACTTT
TRBD2	TRBV5-1	TRBJ2-1	NA	17	CASSPLTLSGGADEQFF	TGCGCCAGCAGTCCACTGACGCTGAGCGGGGGGGCGGATGAGCAGTTCTTC
NA	TRBV9	TRBJ2-5	NA	14	CASSVAGRGETQYF	TGTGCCAGCAGCGTAGCAGGCAGGGGAGAGACCCAGTACTTC
NA	TRBV28	TRBJ2-1	once	12	CASSFLLNEQFF	TGTGCCAGCAGTTTTCTCCTCAATGAGCAGTTCTTC
TRBD2	TRBV5-4	TRBJ2-2	NA	14	CASSLAGITGELFF	TGTGCCAGCAGCTTAGCGGGGATCACCGGGGAGCTGTTTTTT
TRBD2	TRBV6-2/TRBV6-3	TRBJ2-5	NA	16	CASSYPIGTSWETQYF	TGTGCCAGCAGTTACCCGATCGGGACTAGCTGGGAGACCCAGTACTTC
TRBD1	TRBV28	TRBJ1-5	NA	14	CASRGGQGNQPQHF	TGTGCCAGCAGGGGAGGACAGGGCAATCAGCCCCAGCATTTT